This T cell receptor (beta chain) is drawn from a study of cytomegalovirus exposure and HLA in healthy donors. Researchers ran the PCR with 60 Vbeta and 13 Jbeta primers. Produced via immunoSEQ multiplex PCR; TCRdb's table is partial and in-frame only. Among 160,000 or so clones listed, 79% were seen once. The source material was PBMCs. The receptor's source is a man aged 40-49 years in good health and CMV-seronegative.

CDR3 DNA: TGTGCCAGCAGCTTGAGGCGGGAGGGCGACAATGAGCAGTTCTTC. This encodes CASSLRREGDNEQFF. The chain combines TRBV7-9 with TRBJ2-1, with 9 positions matching TRBD2. This CDR3 comprises 15 residues. CDR1 and CDR2 from the germline V gene are SEHNR and FQNEAQ (reference sequence). J was trimmed by 5 bases and V by 3 bases; bases with no gene match: 5.